This TCR beta chain was profiled in a study of technical replicates of blood from a handful of donors. Method: immunoSEQ multiplex PCR; TCRdb's copy keeps in-frame clones and lacks some. The data contain under 15,000 clones, 93% of them singletons. From germline, CDR1 is SGHTA and CDR2 FQGNSA. Trimming removed 0 bases from V and 10 bases from J, with 7 bases in between. The CDR3 sequence is 12 residues long. Sequenced sample: PBMCs. This clonotype originated in a human donor in good health. The rearrangement links TRBV7-2 to TRBJ2-1; tentative D call: TRBD2 (6 bases). In DNA, the CDR3 is TGTGCCAGCAGCTTAGCGCGGGAAGAGCAGTTCTTC. This sequence encodes CASSLAREEQFF.